A selection of T cell receptor beta chains follows, all from one sample in a study of low-dose radiotherapy and immunotherapy resistance in tumors. One entry per CDR3 protein results from TCRdb running MiXCR on the reads. The table shows 30,000 to 50,000 distinct CDR3 sequences, with roughly 28% occurring only once. Sequenced here: PBMCs, sampled before treatment. The receptor set was obtained from a male donor with gallbladder cancer. CDR3s include the opening cysteine and the closing phenylalanine or tryptophan. A D gene is named only where the DNA matches it firmly. Clone sizes are given selectively: once, few, many, or a class where the clone is expanded.

d_gene: -; v_gene: TRBV11-2; abundance: many; j_gene: TRBJ2-2; CDR3nt: TGTGCCAGCAGCTTAGATCTCACGGGAACCGGGGAGCTGTTTTTT; CDR3aa: CASSLDLTGTGELFF
d_gene: -; v_gene: TRBV6-2/TRBV6-3; abundance: -; j_gene: TRBJ1-2; CDR3nt: TGTGCCAGCAGTTCGGATTATGGCTACACCTTC; CDR3aa: CASSSDYGYTF
d_gene: TRBD2; v_gene: TRBV6-5; abundance: -; j_gene: TRBJ2-1; CDR3nt: TGTGCCAGCAGTTGGGGACTAGAAGCTGTTAATGAGCAGTTCTTC; CDR3aa: CASSWGLEAVNEQFF
d_gene: -; v_gene: TRBV12-3/TRBV12-4; abundance: -; j_gene: TRBJ2-7; CDR3nt: TGTGCCAGCAGTTTAGGCGACACCATGGGGGAGCAGTACTTC; CDR3aa: CASSLGDTMGEQYF
d_gene: TRBD1; v_gene: TRBV15; abundance: many; j_gene: TRBJ2-7; CDR3nt: TGTGCCACCAGCAGAGATCTGCGGCAGGGGGTGGGAGAGCAGTACTTC; CDR3aa: CATSRDLRQGVGEQYF
d_gene: TRBD2; v_gene: TRBV2; abundance: -; j_gene: TRBJ2-7; CDR3nt: TGTGCCAGCAGCCCCGGACTAGCGGGGTTCCAGTACTTC; CDR3aa: CASSPGLAGFQYF
d_gene: -; v_gene: TRBV4-2; abundance: many; j_gene: TRBJ2-5; CDR3nt: TGTGCCAGCAGCCAAGTAGATTCTGAGACCCAGTACTTC; CDR3aa: CASSQVDSETQYF
d_gene: TRBD1; v_gene: TRBV13; abundance: many; j_gene: TRBJ2-2; CDR3nt: TGTGCCAGCAGAGGGACAGGGAGGAACACCGGGGAGCTGTTTTTT; CDR3aa: CASRGTGRNTGELFF
d_gene: -; v_gene: TRBV5-4; abundance: medium-sized; j_gene: TRBJ2-3; CDR3nt: TGTGCCAGCAGCCGCGTCTTAGGGTACACAGATACGCAGTATTTT; CDR3aa: CASSRVLGYTDTQYF
d_gene: -; v_gene: TRBV2; abundance: many; j_gene: TRBJ1-6; CDR3nt: TGTGCCAGCAGTGAACCGTTGGGAGGGGTTAATTCACCCCTCCACTTT; CDR3aa: CASSEPLGGVNSPLHF
d_gene: -; v_gene: TRBV7-8; abundance: few; j_gene: TRBJ2-5; CDR3nt: TGTGCCAGCAGCTTTCTCGGGGTTGAGACCCAGTACTTC; CDR3aa: CASSFLGVETQYF
d_gene: TRBD2; v_gene: TRBV6-1; abundance: -; j_gene: TRBJ2-5; CDR3nt: TGTGCCAGCAGCCACGGGGGGCAAGAGACCCAGTACTTC; CDR3aa: CASSHGGQETQYF
d_gene: TRBD1; v_gene: TRBV29-1; abundance: many; j_gene: TRBJ2-4; CDR3nt: TGCAGCGTCCTGGGACAGGTAGCCAAAAACATTCAGTACTTC; CDR3aa: CSVLGQVAKNIQYF
d_gene: -; v_gene: TRBV5-5; abundance: many; j_gene: TRBJ2-3; CDR3nt: TGTGCCAGCAGCTCTAGCGCCACCGGGGATACGCAGTATTTT; CDR3aa: CASSSSATGDTQYF
d_gene: -; v_gene: TRBV5-4; abundance: few; j_gene: TRBJ1-3; CDR3nt: TGTGCCAGCAGCCCGGACGGTAACTCTGGAAACACCATATATTTT; CDR3aa: CASSPDGNSGNTIYF
d_gene: TRBD2; v_gene: TRBV3-1; abundance: many; j_gene: TRBJ2-2; CDR3nt: TGTGCCAGCAGCCAAGGACTAGCGGGAGGTGGCACCGGGGAGCTGTTTTTT; CDR3aa: CASSQGLAGGGTGELFF
d_gene: -; v_gene: TRBV11-2; abundance: few; j_gene: TRBJ2-1; CDR3nt: TGTGCCAGCAGCTTAGGCATAGGGGCCTACAATGAGCAGTTCTTC; CDR3aa: CASSLGIGAYNEQFF
d_gene: -; v_gene: TRBV13; abundance: -; j_gene: TRBJ1-5; CDR3nt: TGTGCCAGCAGCTTAGGAGGGCCGGGCAATCAGCCCCAGCATTTT; CDR3aa: CASSLGGPGNQPQHF
d_gene: TRBD2; v_gene: TRBV6-5; abundance: many; j_gene: TRBJ2-3; CDR3nt: TGTGCCAGCAGCCGAGGGACTAGCGGTCTGGATACGCAGTATTTT; CDR3aa: CASSRGTSGLDTQYF
d_gene: -; v_gene: TRBV6-2/TRBV6-3; abundance: -; j_gene: TRBJ1-4; CDR3nt: TGTGCCAGCAGGCCAAGCAGGGGTGGGAATCTTGAAAAACTGTTTTTT; CDR3aa: CASRPSRGGNLEKLFF
d_gene: -; v_gene: TRBV25-1; abundance: many; j_gene: TRBJ2-5; CDR3nt: TGTGCCAGCAGTGAATTATGGAGACAAGAGACCCAGTACTTC; CDR3aa: CASSELWRQETQYF
d_gene: -; v_gene: TRBV6-6; abundance: many; j_gene: TRBJ1-1; CDR3nt: TGTGCCAGCAGTTACTCGAAGGGTTTGATAGCTGAAGCTTTCTTT; CDR3aa: CASSYSKGLIAEAFF
d_gene: -; v_gene: TRBV9; abundance: many; j_gene: TRBJ2-7; CDR3nt: TGTGCCAGCAGCAGGCAGGGTATGTCCTACGAGCAGTACTTC; CDR3aa: CASSRQGMSYEQYF
d_gene: TRBD2; v_gene: TRBV30; abundance: many; j_gene: TRBJ2-1; CDR3nt: TGTGCCCTGTCGGCGGGAGCCATCTCCTACAATGAGCAGTTCTTC; CDR3aa: CALSAGAISYNEQFF
d_gene: -; v_gene: TRBV10-2; abundance: many; j_gene: TRBJ2-7; CDR3nt: TGCGCCAGCAGTGAGTCCCGCGACAGAAGCTACGAGCAGTACTTC; CDR3aa: CASSESRDRSYEQYF
d_gene: TRBD1; v_gene: TRBV5-1; abundance: many; j_gene: TRBJ1-2; CDR3nt: TGCGCCAGCAGTTCGGGACAGCTGTTCTATGGCTACACCTTC; CDR3aa: CASSSGQLFYGYTF
d_gene: TRBD1; v_gene: TRBV19; abundance: -; j_gene: TRBJ1-5; CDR3nt: TGTGCCAGTAGTAAAGGGACAGGGGACAATCAGCCCCAGCATTTT; CDR3aa: CASSKGTGDNQPQHF
d_gene: -; v_gene: TRBV28; abundance: -; j_gene: TRBJ2-2; CDR3nt: -; CDR3aa: CASSVKEREGPGELFFFFFF
d_gene: TRBD2; v_gene: TRBV5-4; abundance: many; j_gene: TRBJ2-2; CDR3nt: TGTGCCAGCACCACGTCTCGGGGAGGGTATTTCGGCGGGGAGCTGTTTTTT; CDR3aa: CASTTSRGGYFGGELFF
d_gene: TRBD1; v_gene: TRBV18; abundance: -; j_gene: TRBJ2-5; CDR3nt: TGTGCCAGCGAACCGGGACAGAAAACCGCCGGGGAGACCCAGTACTTC; CDR3aa: CASEPGQKTAGETQYF
d_gene: -; v_gene: TRBV28; abundance: medium-sized; j_gene: TRBJ1-2; CDR3nt: TGTGCCTGTTCGGGGGGCTCTGGCTATGGCTACACCTTC; CDR3aa: CACSGGSGYGYTF
d_gene: TRBD2; v_gene: TRBV28; abundance: medium-sized; j_gene: TRBJ2-3; CDR3nt: TGTGCCAGCAGTCCTCGCCTAGGGACTAGCGTAACCACAGATACGCAGTATTTT; CDR3aa: CASSPRLGTSVTTDTQYF
d_gene: -; v_gene: TRBV7-2; abundance: many; j_gene: TRBJ2-5; CDR3nt: TGTGCCAGCAGCCCGGGCACAACAGAGACCCAGTACTTC; CDR3aa: CASSPGTTETQYF